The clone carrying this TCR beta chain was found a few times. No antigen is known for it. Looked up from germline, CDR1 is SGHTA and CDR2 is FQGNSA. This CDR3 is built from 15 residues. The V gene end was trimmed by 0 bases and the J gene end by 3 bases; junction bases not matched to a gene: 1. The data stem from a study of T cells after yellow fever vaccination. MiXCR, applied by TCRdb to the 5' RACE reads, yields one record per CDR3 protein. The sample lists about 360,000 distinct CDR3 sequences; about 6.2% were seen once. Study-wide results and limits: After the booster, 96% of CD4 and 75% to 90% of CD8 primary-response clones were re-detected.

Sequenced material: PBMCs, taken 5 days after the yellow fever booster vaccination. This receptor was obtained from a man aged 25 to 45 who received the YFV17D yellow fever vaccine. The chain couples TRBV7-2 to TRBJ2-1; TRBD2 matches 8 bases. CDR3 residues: CASSLAAGDYNEQFF. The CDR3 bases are TGTGCCAGCAGCTTAGCAGCGGGAGACTACAATGAGCAGTTCTTC.